This T cell receptor beta chain was observed in a study of blood T cell repertoires in COVID-19 (dated by TCRdb to 2020 to 2021). General notes on the study: Collaborator samples came from the United States, Italy and Spain and covered acute and convalescent phases of COVID-19. The prospective study material was composed of cDNA or gDNA derived from T cells, B-cell-depleted T cells, or PBMCs. Subjects who had been exposed to COVID-19, were actively infected with it, or had recovered from it provided the deeply sampled blood TCRbeta repertoires that made up the dataset. A freely available public database, intended as a resource for researchers studying the immune response to SARS-CoV-2, is where the repertoires were released. Samples came from the ongoing ImmuneRACE study (first 160 participants) plus 1,254 subjects from 6 global collaborators. The sample metadata nearly always contained a de-identified subject ID, COVID-19 status, age in years and sex. Where available, HLA class I and class II types were taken from metadata supplied by the sample provider and were not determined by assay-based typing. Overall study results and their limits: Clinical and demographic metadata were provided uncurated, with the amount varying by source and participant.

V is pared back by 3 bases and J by 4 bases, with 19 bases lying between the germline termini. Its CDR3 holds 17 amino acids, cysteine through phenylalanine. The sequence is cut down to CDR3 DNA, 51 bases in frame from base 1. Sequences KGHSH (CDR1) and LQKENI (CDR2) are obtained from the germline V gene. In the prospective study, participants were about 18 to 100 years old, resided in fewer than 25 geographic areas of the United States, and were enrolled through a virtual design. Cohort assignment in the prospective study relied on participant-reported clinical history from a screening survey and a study questionnaire. Recovered participants in ImmuneRACE Cohort 3 were defined as having two consecutive negative NP/OP PCR tests, clearance from a healthcare professional, or resolution of symptoms. In the prospective study, mobile phlebotomists collected whole blood, serum and a nasopharyngeal or oropharyngeal swab from each participant. Additional blood draws and questionnaires over an approximately two-month period could optionally be provided by prospective study participants. Before DNA extraction, prospective study blood samples were shipped either frozen or at room temperature.

The immunoSEQ Assay, a bias-controlled multiplex PCR, was used to amplify TCRbeta CDR3 regions from genomic DNA. The study's processing was this. The number of nucleated cells in each sample was estimated from the amplification of reference gene primers within the assay. To quantify the absolute abundance of each unique TCRbeta CDR3 rearrangement, sequence reads were collapsed and filtered. For each sample, productive Simpson clonality was calculated as the square root of Simpson's diversity index across productive rearrangements. Imported from immuneACCESS, the table was reduced by TCRdb to in-frame sequences with V and J called. These copies leave out some clones; in studies compared against another copy, an unresolved V gene accounts for under half, and the cause of the remainder is not known. V and J calls and clone size come straight from that table; D and trimming were deduced from the DNA. Across this sample there are under 200,000 clones, with more than 75% seen only once. Of the sample, around 6.7% falls within the top ten clones.

To note about this clone: There is no known antigen for this receptor. Base qualities are missing; no much larger clone stands one base away.

The source is a woman aged 50 to 60 who had recovered from COVID-19. Recombination joined TRBV18 with TRBJ1-3, with an unclear D gene assignment. The sequencing input was PBMCs or T cells enriched from blood (not recorded which). At the DNA level, the sequence is TGTGCCAGCTCACCTACCGGACTCCTTAGCGGGGGAAACACCATATATTTT. This codes for CASSPTGLLSGGNTIYF. The CDR3 plus the reference TRBV18 and TRBJ1-3 genes for the other parts give the full variable domain: NAGVMQNPRHLVRRRGQEARLRCSPMKGHSHVYWYRQLPEEGLKFMVYLQKENIIDESGMPKERFSAEFPKEGPSILRIQQVVRGDSAAYFCASSPTGLLSGGNTIYFGEGSWLTVV.